This T cell receptor (beta chain) originates from a study of T cell changes during pregnancy in multiple sclerosis. The length of the CDR3 is 15 residues. V dropped 2 bases and J dropped 0 bases, with 9 bases sitting between them. The germline V gene has CDR1 MNHEY and CDR2 SVGAGI. Assay used: immunoSEQ multiplex PCR; TCRdb lists only in-frame clones, some missing. The repertoire consists of under 55,000 clones, with around 90% occurring once and the leading ten covering 0.37%. Sample: CD4+ T cells from peripheral blood mononuclear cells, taken before pregnancy. This chain connects TRBV6-5 to TRBJ2-3; tentatively, D is TRBD1 (5 bases). The receptor was derived from a female donor with multiple sclerosis, enrolled in a pregnancy study. In nucleotides, the CDR3 is TGTGCCAGCAGTTACGCAGGGAAGAGCACAGATACGCAGTATTTT. This codes for CASSYAGKSTDTQYF.